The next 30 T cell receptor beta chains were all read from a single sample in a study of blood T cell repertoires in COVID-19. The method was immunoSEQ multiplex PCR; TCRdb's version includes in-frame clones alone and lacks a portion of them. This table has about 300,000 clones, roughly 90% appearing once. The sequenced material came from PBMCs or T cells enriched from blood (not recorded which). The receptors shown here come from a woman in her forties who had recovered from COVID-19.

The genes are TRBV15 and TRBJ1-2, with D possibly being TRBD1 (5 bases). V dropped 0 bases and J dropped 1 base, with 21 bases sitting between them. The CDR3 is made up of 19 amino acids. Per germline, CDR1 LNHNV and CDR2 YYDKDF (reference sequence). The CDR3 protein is CATSRDMIAGPRINYGYTF. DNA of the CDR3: TGTGCCACCAGCAGAGATATGATTGCAGGGCCACGGATTAACTATGGCTACACCTTC.

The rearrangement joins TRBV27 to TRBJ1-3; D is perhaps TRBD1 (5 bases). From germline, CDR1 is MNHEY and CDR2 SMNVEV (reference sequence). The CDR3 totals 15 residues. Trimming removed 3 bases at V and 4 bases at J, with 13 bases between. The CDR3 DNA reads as TGTGCCAGCAGTTTGGTGGGGCTAGGAGGAAACACCATATATTTT. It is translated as CASSLVGLGGNTIYF.

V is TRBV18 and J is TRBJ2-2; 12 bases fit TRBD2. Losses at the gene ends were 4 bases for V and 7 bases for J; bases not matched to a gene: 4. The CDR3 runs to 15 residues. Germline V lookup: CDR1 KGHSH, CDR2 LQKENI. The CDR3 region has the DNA TGTGCCAGCTCACAACGGACTAGCGGGGACGGGGAGCTGTTTTTT. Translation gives CASSQRTSGDGELFF.

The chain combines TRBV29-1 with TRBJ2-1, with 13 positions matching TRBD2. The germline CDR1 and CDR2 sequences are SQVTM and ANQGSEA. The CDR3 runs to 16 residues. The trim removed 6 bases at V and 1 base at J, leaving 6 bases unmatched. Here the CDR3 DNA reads TGCAGCGTGACGGGACTAGCGGGGAGATCCTACAATGAGCAGTTCTTC. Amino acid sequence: CSVTGLAGRSYNEQFF.

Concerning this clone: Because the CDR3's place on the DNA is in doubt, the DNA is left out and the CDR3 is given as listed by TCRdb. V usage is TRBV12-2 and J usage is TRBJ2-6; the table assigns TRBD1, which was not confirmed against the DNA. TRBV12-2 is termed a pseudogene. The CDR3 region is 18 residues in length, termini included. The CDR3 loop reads CASRLRTGFGSGANVLTF.

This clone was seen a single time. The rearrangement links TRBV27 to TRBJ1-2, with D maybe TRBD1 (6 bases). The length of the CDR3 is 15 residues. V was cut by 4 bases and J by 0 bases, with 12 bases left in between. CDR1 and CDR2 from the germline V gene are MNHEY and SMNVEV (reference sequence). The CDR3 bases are TGTGCCAGCAGTTCTGGACAGCGAGCTAACTATGGCTACACCTTC. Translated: CASSSGQRANYGYTF.

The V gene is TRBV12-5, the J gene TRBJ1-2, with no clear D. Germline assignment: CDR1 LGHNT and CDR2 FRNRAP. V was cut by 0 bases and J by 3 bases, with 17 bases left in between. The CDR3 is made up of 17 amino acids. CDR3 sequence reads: CASGLVPRQRLDYGYTF. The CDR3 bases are TGTGCTAGTGGTTTGGTCCCGCGGCAGCGCCTCGACTATGGCTACACCTTC.

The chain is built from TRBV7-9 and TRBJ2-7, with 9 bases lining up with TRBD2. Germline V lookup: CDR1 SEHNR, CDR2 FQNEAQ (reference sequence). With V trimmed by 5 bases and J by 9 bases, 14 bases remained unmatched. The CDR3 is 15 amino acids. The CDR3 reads CASSTEVAGVTGQYF. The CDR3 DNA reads TGTGCCAGCAGCACCGAGGTAGCGGGGGTAACGGGGCAGTACTTC.

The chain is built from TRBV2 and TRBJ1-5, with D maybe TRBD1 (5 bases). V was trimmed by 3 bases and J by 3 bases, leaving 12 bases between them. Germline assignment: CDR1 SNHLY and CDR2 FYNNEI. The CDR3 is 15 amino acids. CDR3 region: CASSDSGVNNQPQHF. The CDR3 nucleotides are TGTGCCAGCAGTGATTCGGGGGTTAACAATCAGCCCCAGCATTTT.

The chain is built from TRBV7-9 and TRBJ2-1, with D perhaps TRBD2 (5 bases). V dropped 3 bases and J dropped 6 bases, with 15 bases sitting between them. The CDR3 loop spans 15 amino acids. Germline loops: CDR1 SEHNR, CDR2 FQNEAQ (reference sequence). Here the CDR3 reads CASSLARGAVNEQFF. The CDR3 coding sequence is TGTGCCAGCAGCTTGGCCCGGGGAGCGGTCAATGAGCAGTTCTTC.

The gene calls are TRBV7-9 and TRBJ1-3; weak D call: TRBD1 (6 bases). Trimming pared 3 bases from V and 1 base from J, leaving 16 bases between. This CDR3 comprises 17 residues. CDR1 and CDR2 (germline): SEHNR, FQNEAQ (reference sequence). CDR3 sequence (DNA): TGTGCCAGCAGCTTCTCCCGGACAGCCACTTCTGGAAACACCATATATTTT. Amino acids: CASSFSRTATSGNTIYF.

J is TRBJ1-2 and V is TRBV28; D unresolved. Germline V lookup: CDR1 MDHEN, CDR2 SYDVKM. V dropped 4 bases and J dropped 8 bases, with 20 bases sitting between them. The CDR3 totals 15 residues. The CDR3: CASSWKLRVSGGYTF. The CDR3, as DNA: TGTGCCAGCAGTTGGAAGTTACGCGTCTCGGGAGGCTACACCTTC.

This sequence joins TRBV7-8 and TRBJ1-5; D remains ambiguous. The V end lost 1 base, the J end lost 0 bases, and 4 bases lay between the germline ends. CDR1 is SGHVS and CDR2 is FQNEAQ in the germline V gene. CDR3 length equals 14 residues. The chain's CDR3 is CASSLGYSNQPQHF. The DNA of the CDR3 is TGTGCCAGCAGCTTAGGCTATAGCAATCAGCCCCAGCATTTT. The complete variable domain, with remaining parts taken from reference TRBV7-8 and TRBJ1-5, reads GAGVSQSPRYKVAKRGQDVALRCDPISGHVSLFWYQQALGQGPEFLTYFQNEAQLDKSGLPSDRFFAERPEGSVSTLKIQRTQQEDSAVYLCASSLGYSNQPQHFGDGTRLSIL.

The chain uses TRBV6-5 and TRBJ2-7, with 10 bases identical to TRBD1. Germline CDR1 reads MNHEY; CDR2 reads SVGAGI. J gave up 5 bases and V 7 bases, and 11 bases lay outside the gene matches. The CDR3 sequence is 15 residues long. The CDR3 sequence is CASIPGQGVADEQYF. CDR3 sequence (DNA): TGTGCCAGCATTCCTGGACAGGGGGTAGCGGACGAGCAGTACTTC.

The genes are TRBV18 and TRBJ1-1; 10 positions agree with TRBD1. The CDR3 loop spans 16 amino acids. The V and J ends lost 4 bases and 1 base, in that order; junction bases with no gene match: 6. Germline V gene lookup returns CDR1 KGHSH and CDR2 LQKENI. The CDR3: CASSLRTGGTNTEAFF. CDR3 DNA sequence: TGTGCCAGCTCACTTCGGACAGGGGGTACGAACACTGAAGCTTTCTTT.

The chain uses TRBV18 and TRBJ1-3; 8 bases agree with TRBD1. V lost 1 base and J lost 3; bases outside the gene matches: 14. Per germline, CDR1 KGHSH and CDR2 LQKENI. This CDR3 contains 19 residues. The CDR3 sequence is CASSPRSVAPGTGGNTIYF. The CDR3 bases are TGTGCCAGCTCACCACGTAGTGTTGCCCCAGGGACAGGTGGAAACACCATATATTTT.

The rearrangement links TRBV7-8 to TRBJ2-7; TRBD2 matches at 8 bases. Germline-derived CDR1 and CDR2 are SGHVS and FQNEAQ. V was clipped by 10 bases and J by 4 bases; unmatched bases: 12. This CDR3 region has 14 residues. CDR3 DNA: TGTGCCATCTCGGGAGCGGGGGCAACGTACGAGCAGTACTTC. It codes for CAISGAGATYEQYF.

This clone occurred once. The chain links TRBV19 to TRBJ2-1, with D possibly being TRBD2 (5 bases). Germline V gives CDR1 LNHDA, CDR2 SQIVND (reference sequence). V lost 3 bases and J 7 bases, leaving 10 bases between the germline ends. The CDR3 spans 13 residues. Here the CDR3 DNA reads TGTGCCAGTAGTATTCGAGAGCGGAATGAGCAGTTCTTC. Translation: CASSIRERNEQFF.

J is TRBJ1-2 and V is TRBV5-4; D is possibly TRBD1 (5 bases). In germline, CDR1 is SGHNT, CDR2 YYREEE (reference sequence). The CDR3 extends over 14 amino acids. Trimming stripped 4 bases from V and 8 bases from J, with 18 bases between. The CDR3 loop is CASSVERPGGGYTF. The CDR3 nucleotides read TGTGCCAGCAGCGTGGAGCGTCCGGGGGGAGGCTACACCTTC.

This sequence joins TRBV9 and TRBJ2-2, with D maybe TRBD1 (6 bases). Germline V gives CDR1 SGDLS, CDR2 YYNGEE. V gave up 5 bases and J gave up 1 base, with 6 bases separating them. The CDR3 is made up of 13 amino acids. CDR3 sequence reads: CASRGQNTGELFF. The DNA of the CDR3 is TGTGCCAGCAGGGGACAGAACACCGGGGAGCTGTTTTTT. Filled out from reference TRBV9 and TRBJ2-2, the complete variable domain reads DSGVTQTPKHLITATGQRVTLRCSPRSGDLSVYWYQQSLDQGLQFLIQYYNGEERAKGNILERFSAQQFPDLHSELNLSSLELGDSALYFCASRGQNTGELFFGEGSRLTVL.

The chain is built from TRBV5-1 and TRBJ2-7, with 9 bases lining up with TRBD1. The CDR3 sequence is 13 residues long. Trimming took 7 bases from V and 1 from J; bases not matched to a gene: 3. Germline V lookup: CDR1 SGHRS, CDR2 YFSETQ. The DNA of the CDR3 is TGCGCCAGCTCCGGGACAGGGTCCTACGAGCAGTACTTC. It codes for CASSGTGSYEQYF.

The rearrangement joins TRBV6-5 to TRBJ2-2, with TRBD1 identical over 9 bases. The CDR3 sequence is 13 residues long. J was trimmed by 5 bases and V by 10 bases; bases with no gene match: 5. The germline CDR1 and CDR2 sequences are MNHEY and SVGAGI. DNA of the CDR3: TGTGCCACTAGGACAGGGGCTACCGGGGAGCTGTTTTTT. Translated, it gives CATRTGATGELFF.

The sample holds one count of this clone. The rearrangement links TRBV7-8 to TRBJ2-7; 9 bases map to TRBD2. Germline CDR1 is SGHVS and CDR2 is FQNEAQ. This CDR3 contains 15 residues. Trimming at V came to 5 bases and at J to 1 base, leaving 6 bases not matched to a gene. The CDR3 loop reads CASSIKTSGSYEQYF. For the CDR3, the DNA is TGTGCCAGCAGCATAAAGACTAGCGGATCCTACGAGCAGTACTTC.

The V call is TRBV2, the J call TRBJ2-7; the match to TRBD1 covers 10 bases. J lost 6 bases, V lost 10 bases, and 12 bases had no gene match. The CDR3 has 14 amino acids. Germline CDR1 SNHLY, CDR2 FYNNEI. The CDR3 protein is CATVPGQGTLEQYF. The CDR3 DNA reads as TGTGCCACCGTTCCGGGACAGGGGACCCTCGAGCAGTACTTC.

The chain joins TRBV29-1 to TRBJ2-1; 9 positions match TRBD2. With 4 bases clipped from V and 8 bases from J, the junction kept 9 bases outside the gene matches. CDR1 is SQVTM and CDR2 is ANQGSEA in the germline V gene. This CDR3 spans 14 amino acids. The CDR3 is CSVVLAGVDDEQFF. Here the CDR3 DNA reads TGCAGCGTTGTTTTAGCGGGAGTGGATGATGAGCAGTTCTTC.

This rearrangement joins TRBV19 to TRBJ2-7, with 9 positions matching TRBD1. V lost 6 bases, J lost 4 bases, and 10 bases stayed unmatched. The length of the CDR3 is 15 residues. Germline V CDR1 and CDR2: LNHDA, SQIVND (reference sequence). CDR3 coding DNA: TGTGCCAGTAGAGGGACAGGGATCGACCTGTACGAGCAGTACTTC. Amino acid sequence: CASRGTGIDLYEQYF.

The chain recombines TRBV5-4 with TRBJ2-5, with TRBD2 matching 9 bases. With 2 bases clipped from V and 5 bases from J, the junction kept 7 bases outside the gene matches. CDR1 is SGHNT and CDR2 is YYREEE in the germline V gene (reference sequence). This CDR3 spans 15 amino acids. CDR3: CASSLQVSGRETQYF. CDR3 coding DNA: TGTGCCAGCAGCTTACAAGTAAGCGGGAGGGAGACCCAGTACTTC.

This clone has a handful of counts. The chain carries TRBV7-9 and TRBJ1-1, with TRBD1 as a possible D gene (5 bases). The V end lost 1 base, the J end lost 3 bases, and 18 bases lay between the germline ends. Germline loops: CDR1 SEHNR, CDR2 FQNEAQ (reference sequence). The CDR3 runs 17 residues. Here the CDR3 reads CASSLEFPPGFDTEAFF. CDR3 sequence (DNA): TGTGCCAGCAGCTTAGAGTTCCCCCCAGGGTTCGACACTGAAGCTTTCTTT.

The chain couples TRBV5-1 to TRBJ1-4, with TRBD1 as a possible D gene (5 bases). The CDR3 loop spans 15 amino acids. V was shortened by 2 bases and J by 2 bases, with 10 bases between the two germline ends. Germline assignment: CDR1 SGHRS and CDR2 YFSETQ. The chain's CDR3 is CASSFDSATNEKLFF. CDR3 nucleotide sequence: TGCGCCAGCAGCTTCGACAGCGCTACTAATGAAAAACTGTTTTTT.

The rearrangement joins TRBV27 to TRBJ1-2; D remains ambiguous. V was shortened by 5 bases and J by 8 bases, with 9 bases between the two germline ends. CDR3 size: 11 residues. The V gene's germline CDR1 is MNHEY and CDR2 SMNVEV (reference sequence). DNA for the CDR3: TGTGCCAGCAGTGAAACCAGAGGCTACACCTTC. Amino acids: CASSETRGYTF.